These 27 T cell receptor beta chains originate from one sample sequenced in a study of identical twins. TCRdb redid the calling of the 5' RACE reads with MiXCR, one entry per CDR3 protein. The sample shows around 1.7 million distinct CDR3 sequences, roughly 35% of them seen only once. Sequenced sample: cord blood. These TCRs come from a newborn girl in good health.

The chain has TRBV9 and TRBJ2-3; no clear D. CDR1 and CDR2 from the germline V gene are SGDLS and YYNGEE. V was clipped by 0 bases and J by 3 bases, with 11 bases between them. There are 15 residues in the CDR3. CDR3 amino acids: CASSVAASGTDTQYF. In DNA, the CDR3 is TGTGCCAGCAGCGTAGCAGCTAGTGGGACAGATACGCAGTATTTT.

The chain carries TRBV5-1 and TRBJ2-5; 9 positions match TRBD1. Germline V gene data show CDR1 as SGHRS and CDR2 as YFSETQ. With 6 bases clipped from V and 4 bases from J, the junction kept 10 bases outside the gene matches. CDR3 length: 15 amino acids. CDR3 coding DNA: TGCGCCAGCACAAGGACAGGGGCCCCCGGAGAGACCCAGTACTTC. It translates to CASTRTGAPGETQYF. The complete variable domain, with remaining parts taken from reference TRBV5-1 and TRBJ2-5, reads KAGVTQTPRYLIKTRGQQVTLSCSPISGHRSVSWYQQTPGQGLQFLFEYFSETQRNKGNFPGRFSGRQFSNSRSEMNVSTLELGDSALYLCASTRTGAPGETQYFGPGTRLLVL.

This rearrangement joins TRBV2 to TRBJ2-4; D uncertain. The J call may be incorrect, as the DNA end agrees better with TRBJ2-7. Germline-derived CDR1 and CDR2 are SNHLY and FYNNEI. The CDR3 length is 14 residues. In nucleotides, the CDR3 is TGTGCCAGCAGTGAAGATGTCGGTACCTACGAGCAGTACTTC. Translation gives CASSEDVGTYEQYF.

This chain connects TRBV6-2 or TRBV6-3 to TRBJ1-2; possibly TRBD1 for D (5 bases). Germline CDR1 MNHEY, CDR2 SVGEGT. Trimming cost V 8 bases and J 8 bases, with 18 bases left between them. The CDR3 has 13 amino acids. CDR3 protein: CASGNGQLGGYTF. The DNA for the CDR3 is TGTGCCAGCGGTAACGGACAATTGGGCGGCTACACCTTC.

This clonotype was counted only a few times. J is TRBJ2-5 and V is TRBV5-1, with D uncertain. The CDR3 contains 13 residues. V lost 4 bases and J 3 bases, leaving 10 bases between the germline ends. Germline V gene lookup returns CDR1 SGHRS and CDR2 YFSETQ. The CDR3 reads CASSNNPEETQYF. The CDR3 DNA follows: TGCGCCAGCAGCAACAACCCCGAAGAGACCCAGTACTTC.

The chain uses TRBV3-1 and TRBJ2-7, with D maybe TRBD2 (5 bases). V lost 3 bases to trimming and J lost 1 base, with 13 bases between them. The CDR3 has 15 residues. The germline gives CDR1 LGHDT, CDR2 YNNKEL (reference sequence). DNA for the CDR3: TGTGCCAGCAGCCATAGGGCGGGCAATTCCTACGAGCAGTACTTC. Translating gives CASSHRAGNSYEQYF.

V gene TRBV4-2 combines with J gene TRBJ1-6; possibly TRBD1 for D (5 bases). The CDR3 runs 17 residues. V lost 1 base to trimming and J lost 3 bases, with 13 bases between them. Germline assignment: CDR1 LGHNA and CDR2 YNFKEQ. CDR3 sequence (DNA): TGTGCCAGCAGCCAAGTTCCCAGGGAGGGCTATAATTCACCCCTCCACTTT. It translates to CASSQVPREGYNSPLHF.

The V call is TRBV6-6, the J call TRBJ2-1; TRBD1 or TRBD2 may be the D gene (5 bases each). CDR3 length equals 14 residues. CDR1 MNHNY and CDR2 SVGAGI come from the germline V gene (reference sequence). Trimming removed 6 bases from V and 11 bases from J, with 20 bases in between. In DNA, the CDR3 is TGTGCCAGCAGAACCAATTTAGGGGACCCGAAGCAGTTCTTC. Translation: CASRTNLGDPKQFF.

This clonotype was recorded at least ten times. The CDR3 region is CASSSRLRGGYTF. The CDR3 DNA reads as TGTGCCAGCTCTTCTCGGCTTAGGGGCGGCTACACCTTC. The chain uses TRBV2 and TRBJ1-2; a possible D gene is TRBD1 (5 bases). The V gene lost 8 bases and the J gene lost 8 bases, with 18 bases spanning the gap. The CDR3 is 13 residues long. Germline V gene lookup returns CDR1 SNHLY and CDR2 FYNNEI.

This clonotype has a count of ten or more. The CDR3 DNA follows: TGTGCCAGCAGCTTATTGACAGGGTATCAGCCCCAGCATTTT. Amino acid sequence: CASSLLTGYQPQHF. V gene TRBV7-2 combines with J gene TRBJ1-5, with 7 bases lining up with TRBD1. Per germline, CDR1 SGHTA and CDR2 FQGNSA. The V and J ends lost 2 bases and 5 bases, in that order; junction bases with no gene match: 3. This CDR3 has 14 amino acids.

V usage is TRBV6-2 or TRBV6-3 and J usage is TRBJ2-2, with TRBD1 matching over 7 bases. Germline trimming cut 7 bases from V and 3 bases from J; bases unmatched to any gene: 5. The germline V gene encodes CDR1 MNHEY and CDR2 SVGEGT. The CDR3 runs 14 residues. The CDR3 reads CASTRQGYTGELFF. Written as DNA, the CDR3 is TGTGCCAGCACGAGACAGGGCTACACCGGGGAGCTGTTTTTT.

V is TRBV20-1 and J is TRBJ2-7, with 13 positions matching TRBD2. Germline V lookup: CDR1 DFQATT, CDR2 SNEGSKA (reference sequence). The CDR3 contains 16 residues. Trimming cost V 6 bases and J 7 bases; bases outside gene matches: 15. CDR3 amino acids: CSANAPGLAGYNEQYF. CDR3 DNA: TGCAGTGCCAATGCCCCGGGACTAGCGGGGTACAATGAGCAGTACTTC.

The rearrangement uses TRBV10-3 and TRBJ2-1, with D unresolved. The V gene lost 2 bases and the J gene lost 0 bases, with 11 bases spanning the gap. This CDR3 spans 16 amino acids. Germline V CDR1 and CDR2: ENHRY, SYGVKD. The CDR3 reads CAISEPRKGSYNEQFF. CDR3 bases: TGTGCCATCAGTGAGCCGCGGAAAGGCTCCTACAATGAGCAGTTCTTC.

The chain uses TRBV6-5 and TRBJ2-1; D gene ambiguous. Trimming stripped 10 bases from V and 6 bases from J, with 7 bases between. The germline gives CDR1 MNHEY, CDR2 SVGAGI. This CDR3 is built from 10 residues. CDR3 protein: CATGLNEQFF. In DNA form, the CDR3 reads TGTGCCACCGGTCTCAATGAGCAGTTCTTC.

This clonotype was seen only a few times. V gene TRBV2 combines with J gene TRBJ1-4; no definite D call. Germline-derived CDR1 and CDR2 are SNHLY and FYNNEI. This CDR3 spans 18 amino acids. Between the trimmed V and J ends, which lost 1 base and 0 bases, there was a span of 15 bases. The chain's CDR3 is CASSEGWRTAATNEKLFF. In nucleotides, the CDR3 is TGTGCCAGCAGTGAAGGGTGGAGGACGGCTGCAACTAATGAAAAACTGTTTTTT.

The chain recombines TRBV3-1 with TRBJ2-2, with D possibly TRBD1 on 5 matching bases. Trimming shortened V by 1 base and J by 5 bases, and 8 bases separated the two germline ends. The CDR3 contains 14 residues. Germline V gene sequence: CDR1 LGHDT, CDR2 YNNKEL (reference sequence). The chain's CDR3 is CASSQVGRTGELFF. The CDR3 DNA sequence: TGTGCCAGCAGCCAAGTGGGGCGGACCGGGGAGCTGTTTTTT.

This clonotype was seen only a few times. The J gene is TRBJ2-1, the V gene TRBV24-1; 10 nucleotides agree with TRBD2. The ends lost 4 bases at V and 3 bases at J; junction bases unmatched: 5. The CDR3 totals 16 residues. Per the germline V gene, CDR1 is KGHDR and CDR2 is SFDVKD. Here the CDR3 DNA reads TGTGCCACCAGTGACAAGCGGGAGGGCAACTACAATGAGCAGTTCTTC. It specifies CATSDKREGNYNEQFF.

With regard to this clonotype: A much larger clone is a single base away; this may be a read error. The CDR3 DNA reads TGTGCCAGCAGCCACAGGGTCACAGATACGCAGTATTTT. Amino acid sequence: CASSHRVTDTQYF. V is TRBV3-1 and J is TRBJ2-3; the D gene is possibly TRBD1 (5 bases). The V gene lost 3 bases and the J gene lost 2 bases, with 6 bases spanning the gap. The CDR3 loop spans 13 amino acids. Per the germline V gene, CDR1 is LGHDT and CDR2 is YNNKEL (reference sequence).

The V and J genes are TRBV4-2 and TRBJ2-7, with D tentatively TRBD1 (6 bases). Germline V gives CDR1 LGHNA, CDR2 YNFKEQ. The CDR3 is 17 residues long. The V end lost 1 base, the J end lost 2 bases, and 18 bases lay between the germline ends. CDR3 loop: CASSQVGQGSSPYEQYF. CDR3 sequence (DNA): TGTGCCAGCAGCCAAGTTGGGCAGGGGTCGTCTCCCTACGAGCAGTACTTC.

The rearrangement links TRBV20-1 to TRBJ2-4, with TRBD2 identical over 7 bases. J gave up 0 bases and V 3 bases, and 5 bases lay outside the gene matches. Germline CDR1 reads DFQATT; CDR2 reads SNEGSKA (reference sequence). This CDR3 contains 15 residues. The chain's CDR3 is CSASLAELAKNIQYF. DNA for the CDR3: TGCAGTGCTAGTCTAGCGGAGCTAGCCAAAAACATTCAGTACTTC.

Many counts were recorded for this clonotype. The rearrangement uses TRBV10-3 and TRBJ2-3; maybe TRBD2 (5 bases). CDR1 and CDR2 (germline): ENHRY, SYGVKD. V lost 7 bases and J lost 5, with 16 bases in between. The CDR3 is made up of 14 amino acids. The CDR3 DNA reads TGTGCCATCAAGGGCACTAGGGTCAAAGATACGCAGTATTTT. Translated, it gives CAIKGTRVKDTQYF.

This clonotype occurred many times. V usage is TRBV29-1 and J usage is TRBJ2-1, with D tentatively TRBD1 (6 bases). CDR3 length: 16 residues. Germline CDR1 reads SQVTM; CDR2 reads ANQGSEA. V was cut by 5 bases and J by 1 base, with 18 bases left in between. In DNA, the CDR3 is TGCAGCGTTCCCCGGACAGCCGGGTGGTCCTACAATGAGCAGTTCTTC. It specifies CSVPRTAGWSYNEQFF.

This clonotype was seen a few times. The chain links TRBV24-1 to TRBJ2-1; perhaps TRBD1 as D (5 bases). The CDR3 is 16 amino acids. The germline CDR1 and CDR2 sequences are KGHDR and SFDVKD. Trimming left V 1 base short and J 1 base short, with 10 bases between. CDR3 protein: CATSDFSQGSYNEQFF. The CDR3 nucleotides read TGTGCCACCAGTGATTTCAGCCAGGGTTCCTACAATGAGCAGTTCTTC.

The chain joins TRBV30 to TRBJ2-3; the D gene is possibly TRBD2 (6 bases). The germline V gene encodes CDR1 GTSNPN and CDR2 SVGIG (reference sequence). This CDR3 comprises 14 residues. For the CDR3, the DNA is TGTGCTCAGGCCAAAGGGACTAGCACAGATACGCAGTATTTT. It is translated as CAQAKGTSTDTQYF.

The rearrangement joins TRBV27 to TRBJ1-2, with D unclear. V was shortened by 6 bases and J by 5 bases, with 16 bases between the two germline ends. CDR3 length: 14 residues. Per germline, CDR1 MNHEY and CDR2 SMNVEV (reference sequence). DNA for the CDR3: TGTGCCAGCAGCCCTACCTTGGGCCCGTATGGCTACACCTTC. Its protein product is CASSPTLGPYGYTF.

J is TRBJ2-1 and V is TRBV25-1; D is unclear. The CDR3 consists of 14 residues. Germline-derived CDR1 and CDR2 are MGHDK and SYGVNS. V gave up 4 bases and J gave up 2 bases, with 9 bases separating them. CDR3: CASSASWTYNEQFF. CDR3 nucleotide sequence: TGTGCCAGCAGTGCAAGCTGGACCTACAATGAGCAGTTCTTC.

This clonotype was counted a few times. The rearrangement uses TRBV3-1 and TRBJ2-5; maybe TRBD2 (5 bases). V was clipped by 7 bases and J by 1 base, with 16 bases between them. Germline CDR1 and CDR2: LGHDT and YNNKEL (reference sequence). The CDR3 is 15 residues long. CDR3 in DNA: TGTGCCAGCAAATCGGCGTCGACTATCCAAGAGACCCAGTACTTC. Translation: CASKSASTIQETQYF.